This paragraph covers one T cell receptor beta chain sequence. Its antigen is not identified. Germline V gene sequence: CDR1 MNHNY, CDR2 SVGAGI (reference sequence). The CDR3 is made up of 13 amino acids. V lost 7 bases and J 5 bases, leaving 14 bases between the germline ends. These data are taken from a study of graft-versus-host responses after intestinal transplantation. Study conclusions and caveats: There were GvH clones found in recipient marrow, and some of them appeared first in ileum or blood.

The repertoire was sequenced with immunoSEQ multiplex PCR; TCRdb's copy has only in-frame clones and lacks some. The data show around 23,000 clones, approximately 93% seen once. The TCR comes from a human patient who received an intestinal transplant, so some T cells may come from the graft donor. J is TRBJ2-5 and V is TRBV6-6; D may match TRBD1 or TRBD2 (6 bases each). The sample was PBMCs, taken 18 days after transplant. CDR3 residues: CASTLGGGETQYF. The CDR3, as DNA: TGTGCCAGCACTTTGGGGGGCGGGGAGACCCAGTACTTC.